Listed below are T cell receptor beta chains from one sample, sequenced in a study of regulatory T cells in long-lasting Graves disease. From the multiplex PCR reads, TCRdb called clonotypes with MiXCR, one entry per CDR3 protein. Of 450,000 or so distinct CDR3 sequences listed, about 22% are singletons. The sample here was peripheral blood mononuclear cells (PBMCs), taken when the disease was refractory, from a patient treated with antithyroid drugs. The receptors were gathered from a female donor with Graves disease. CDR3s include the opening cysteine and the closing phenylalanine or tryptophan. Each record gives: V gene, clone size, J gene, CDR3 length, CDR3 protein. Size values are once, few and many counts, or a class for expanded clones, and some rows have none.

TRBV2	few	TRBJ1-1	14	CASRIGLLDSEAFF
TRBV28	many	TRBJ1-2	16	CASSLLGQSLRYGYTF
TRBV6-1	-	TRBJ2-2	18	CASSRRTSGGPNTGELFF
TRBV6-2/TRBV6-3	-	TRBJ2-1	14	CASSYLDSGYEQFF
TRBV12-3/TRBV12-4	-	TRBJ2-1	12	CASRLNSNEQFF
TRBV19	few	TRBJ2-7	14	CASSSRTDPYEQYF
TRBV7-2	-	TRBJ1-5	15	CASSLGTGYPQPQHF
TRBV2	few	TRBJ2-1	13	CASSEAPTREQFF
TRBV5-1	few	TRBJ2-7	17	CASRLLTWTGDAYEQYF
TRBV13	once	TRBJ2-7	16	CASSVKSASGRFEQYF
TRBV2	few	TRBJ1-6	14	CARGQGMFDSPLHF
TRBV5-5	-	TRBJ2-2	16	CASSLNWGGRAGELFF
TRBV3-1	-	TRBJ1-1	15	CASSRETTGNTEAFF
TRBV15	few	TRBJ2-4	17	CATSRERGEEAKNIQYF
TRBV20-1	-	TRBJ1-5	15	CSARPQYDSNQPQHF
TRBV14	few	TRBJ1-4	15	CASSQDTGANEKLFF
TRBV28	many	TRBJ1-2	13	CASSWTDTYGYTF
TRBV7-2	-	TRBJ1-2	14	CASSSTLNSYGYTF
TRBV11-3	-	TRBJ1-6	15	CASSSKGFGNSPLHF
TRBV27	once	TRBJ1-6	16	CASSPTPGGRDSPLHF
TRBV11-2	many	TRBJ1-4	13	CASSEQTGSELFF
TRBV29-1	-	TRBJ2-1	15	CSVEPGTGFHNEQFF
TRBV28	-	TRBJ2-1	15	CASRQSGGFYNEQFF
TRBV30	-	TRBJ2-1	16	CAWSVWEGAQGNEQFF
TRBV28	many	TRBJ1-1	16	CASDRGRHQMNTEAFF
TRBV5-5	-	TRBJ1-5	15	CASSPGFGRNQPQHF
TRBV7-2	many	TRBJ2-7	14	CASSLRPKPYEQYF
TRBV3-1	few	TRBJ1-2	14	CASKGQSTNYGYTF
TRBV6-5	many	TRBJ1-1	13	CASSYISGTEAFF
TRBV11-2	few	TRBJ2-7	12	CASSAQLREQYF
TRBV14	-	TRBJ2-2	13	CASSHEFTGELFF
TRBV29-1	many	TRBJ2-7	12	CSVASPGYEQYF
TRBV7-2	-	TRBJ2-7	14	CASSPGTALYEQYF
TRBV7-3	few	TRBJ2-1	16	CASSLVPGQSHNEQFF
TRBV6-1	-	TRBJ1-3	16	CASRPGRMEVGNTIYF
TRBV20-1	-	TRBJ2-3	15	CSARDLLGSTDTQYF
TRBV5-1	-	TRBJ2-7	15	CASSPAGGQEGEQYF
TRBV28	few	TRBJ2-3	16	CASSHGREWGTDTQYF
TRBV20-1	many	TRBJ1-2	14	CSARISSTGHGYTF
TRBV29-1	once	TRBJ2-3	13	CSVELGNADTQYF
TRBV29-1	few	TRBJ1-1	13	CSVATGARTEAFF
TRBV20-1	few	TRBJ1-1	13	CSSKTGRNTEAFF
TRBV12-3/TRBV12-4	many	TRBJ2-7	15	CASSFGTGLLYEQYF
TRBV28	-	TRBJ2-3	17	CASSPLKEALAEDTQYF
TRBV27	many	TRBJ2-2	16	CASSLKTGGRTGELFF
TRBV11-3	many	TRBJ1-1	15	CASSLGGEMNTEAFF
TRBV11-3	many	TRBJ2-7	14	CASSLVSGSYEQYF
TRBV5-1	few	TRBJ1-1	15	CASMAGQGAGTEAFF
TRBV6-1	many	TRBJ2-7	15	CASSTTSGSSYEQYF
TRBV7-9	-	TRBJ2-4	14	CASSSWDRGYIQYF
TRBV24-1	many	TRBJ2-5	17	CATSDRTKGQGGETQYF
TRBV27	few	TRBJ1-1	14	CASSLSSPRGEAFF
TRBV19	-	TRBJ1-1	16	CASSMSWRVSNTEAFF
TRBV28	many	TRBJ2-7	14	CASSRPRGLYEQYF